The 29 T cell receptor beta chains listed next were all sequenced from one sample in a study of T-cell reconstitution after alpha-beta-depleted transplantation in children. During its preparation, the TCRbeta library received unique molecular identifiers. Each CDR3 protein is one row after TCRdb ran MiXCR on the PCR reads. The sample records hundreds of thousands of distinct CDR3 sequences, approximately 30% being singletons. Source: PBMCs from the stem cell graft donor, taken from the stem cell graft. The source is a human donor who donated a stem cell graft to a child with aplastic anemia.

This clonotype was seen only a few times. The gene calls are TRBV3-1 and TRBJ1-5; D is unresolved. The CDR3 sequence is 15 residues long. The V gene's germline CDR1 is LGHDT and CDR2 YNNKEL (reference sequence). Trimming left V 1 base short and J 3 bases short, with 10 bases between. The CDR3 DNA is TGTGCCAGCAGCCAAGGAATGATCCTCAATCAGCCCCAGCATTTT. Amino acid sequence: CASSQGMILNQPQHF.

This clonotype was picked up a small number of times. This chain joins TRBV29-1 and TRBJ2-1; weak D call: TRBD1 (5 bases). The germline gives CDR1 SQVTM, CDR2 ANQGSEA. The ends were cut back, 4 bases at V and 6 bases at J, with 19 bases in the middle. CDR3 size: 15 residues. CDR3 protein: CSVGIFGARANEQFF. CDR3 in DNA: TGCAGCGTTGGAATCTTTGGGGCTAGAGCCAATGAGCAGTTCTTC.

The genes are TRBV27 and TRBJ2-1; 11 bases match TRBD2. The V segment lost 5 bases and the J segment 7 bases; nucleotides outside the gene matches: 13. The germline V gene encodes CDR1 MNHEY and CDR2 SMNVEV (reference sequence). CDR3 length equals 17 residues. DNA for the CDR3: TGTGCCAGCAGTCCGACCTTAGCGGGAGGGGGGGTTAATGAGCAGTTCTTC. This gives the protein CASSPTLAGGGVNEQFF.

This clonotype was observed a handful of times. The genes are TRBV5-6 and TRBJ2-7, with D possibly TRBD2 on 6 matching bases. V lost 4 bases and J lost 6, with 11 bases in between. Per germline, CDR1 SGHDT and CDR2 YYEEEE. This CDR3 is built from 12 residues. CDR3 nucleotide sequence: TGTGCCAGCAGCACTCGGGGGATCGAGCAGTACTTC. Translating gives CASSTRGIEQYF.

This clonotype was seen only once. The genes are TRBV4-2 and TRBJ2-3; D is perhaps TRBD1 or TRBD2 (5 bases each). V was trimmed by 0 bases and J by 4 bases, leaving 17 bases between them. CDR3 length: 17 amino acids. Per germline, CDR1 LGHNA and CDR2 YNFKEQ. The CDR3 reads CASSQELTGRNPDTQYF. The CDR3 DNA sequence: TGTGCCAGCAGCCAAGAATTGACGGGACGGAACCCAGATACGCAGTATTTT.

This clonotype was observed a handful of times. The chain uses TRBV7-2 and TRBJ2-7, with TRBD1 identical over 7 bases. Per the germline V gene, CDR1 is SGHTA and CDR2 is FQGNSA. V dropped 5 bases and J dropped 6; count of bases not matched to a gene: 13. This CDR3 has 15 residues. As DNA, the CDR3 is TGTGCCAGCAGCCTACAGGGGTCCCAGGGCCTCGAGCAGTACTTC. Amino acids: CASSLQGSQGLEQYF.

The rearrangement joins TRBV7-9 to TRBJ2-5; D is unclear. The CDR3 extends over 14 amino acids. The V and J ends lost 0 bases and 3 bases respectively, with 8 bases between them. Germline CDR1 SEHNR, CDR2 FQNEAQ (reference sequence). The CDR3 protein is CASSLAGFKETQYF. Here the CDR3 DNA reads TGTGCCAGCAGCTTAGCGGGCTTCAAAGAGACCCAGTACTTC.

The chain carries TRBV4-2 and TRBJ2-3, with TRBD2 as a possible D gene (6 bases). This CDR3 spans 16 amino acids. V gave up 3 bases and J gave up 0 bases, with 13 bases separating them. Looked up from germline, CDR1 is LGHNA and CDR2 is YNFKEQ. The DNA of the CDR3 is TGTGCCAGCAGCCAGATTAGCGGTACTAGCACAGATACGCAGTATTTT. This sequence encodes CASSQISGTSTDTQYF.

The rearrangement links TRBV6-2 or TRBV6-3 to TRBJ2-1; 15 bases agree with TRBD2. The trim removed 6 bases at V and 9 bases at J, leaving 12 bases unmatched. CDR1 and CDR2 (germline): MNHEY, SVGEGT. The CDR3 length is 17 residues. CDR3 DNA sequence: TGTGCCAGCAGAACGACGGGACTAGCGGGAGGTCGGGGTGAGCAGTTCTTC. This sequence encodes CASRTTGLAGGRGEQFF.

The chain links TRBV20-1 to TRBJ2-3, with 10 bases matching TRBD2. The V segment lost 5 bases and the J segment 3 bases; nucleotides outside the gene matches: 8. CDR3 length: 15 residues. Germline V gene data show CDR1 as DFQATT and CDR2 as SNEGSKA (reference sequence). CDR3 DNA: TGCAGTGCTCTTCCTAGCGGGAGAGGTACAGATACGCAGTATTTT. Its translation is CSALPSGRGTDTQYF.

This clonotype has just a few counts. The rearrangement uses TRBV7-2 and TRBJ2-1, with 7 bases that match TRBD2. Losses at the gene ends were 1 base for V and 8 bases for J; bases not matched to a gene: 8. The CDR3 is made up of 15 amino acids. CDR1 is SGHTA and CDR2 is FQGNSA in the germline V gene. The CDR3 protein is CASSLDGGSWYEQFF. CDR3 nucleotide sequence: TGTGCCAGCAGCTTAGATGGCGGGAGTTGGTATGAGCAGTTCTTC.

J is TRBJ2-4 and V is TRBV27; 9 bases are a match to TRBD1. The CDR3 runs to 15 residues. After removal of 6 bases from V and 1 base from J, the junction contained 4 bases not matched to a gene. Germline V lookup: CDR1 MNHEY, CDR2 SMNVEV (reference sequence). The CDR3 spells CASRLQGAAKNIQYF. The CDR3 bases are TGTGCCAGCAGATTACAGGGGGCGGCCAAAAACATTCAGTACTTC.

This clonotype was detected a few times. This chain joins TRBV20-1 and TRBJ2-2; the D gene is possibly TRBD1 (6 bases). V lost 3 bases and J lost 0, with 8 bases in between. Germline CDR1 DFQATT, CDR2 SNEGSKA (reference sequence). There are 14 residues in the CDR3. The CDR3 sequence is CSARGAANTGELFF. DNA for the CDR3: TGCAGTGCTAGGGGGGCAGCGAACACCGGGGAGCTGTTTTTT.

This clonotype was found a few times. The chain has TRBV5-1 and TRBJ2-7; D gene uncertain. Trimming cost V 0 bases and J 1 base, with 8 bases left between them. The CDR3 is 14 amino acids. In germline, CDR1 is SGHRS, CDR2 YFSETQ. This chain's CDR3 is CASSLGVHSYEQYF. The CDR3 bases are TGCGCCAGCAGCTTGGGGGTACATTCCTACGAGCAGTACTTC. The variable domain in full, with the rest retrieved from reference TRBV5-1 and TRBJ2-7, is KAGVTQTPRYLIKTRGQQVTLSCSPISGHRSVSWYQQTPGQGLQFLFEYFSETQRNKGNFPGRFSGRQFSNSRSEMNVSTLELGDSALYLCASSLGVHSYEQYFGPGTRLTVT.

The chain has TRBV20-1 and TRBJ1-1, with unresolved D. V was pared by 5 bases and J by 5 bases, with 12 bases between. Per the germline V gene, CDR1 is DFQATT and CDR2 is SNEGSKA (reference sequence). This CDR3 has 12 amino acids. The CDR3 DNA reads TGCAGTGCTCTGATTGGGAAGACTGAAGCTTTCTTT. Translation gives CSALIGKTEAFF.

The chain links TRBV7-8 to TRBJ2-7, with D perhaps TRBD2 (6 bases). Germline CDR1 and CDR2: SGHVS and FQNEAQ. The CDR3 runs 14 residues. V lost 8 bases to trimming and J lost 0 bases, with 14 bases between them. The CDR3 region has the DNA TGTGCCAGCGGACCCCGGGAGAGCTCCTACGAGCAGTACTTC. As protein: CASGPRESSYEQYF.

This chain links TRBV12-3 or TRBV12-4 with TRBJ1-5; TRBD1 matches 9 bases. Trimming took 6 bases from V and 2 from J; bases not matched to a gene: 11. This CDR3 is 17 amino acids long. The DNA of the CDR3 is TGTGCCAGCAGCCTACTCCGGGACAGGGAAGGCAATCAGCCCCAGCATTTT. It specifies CASSLLRDREGNQPQHF.

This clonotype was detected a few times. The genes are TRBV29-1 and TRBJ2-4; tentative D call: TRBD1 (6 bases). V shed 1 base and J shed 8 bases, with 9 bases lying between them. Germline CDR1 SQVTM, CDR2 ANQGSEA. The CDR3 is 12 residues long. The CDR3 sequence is CSVEVYRDIQYF. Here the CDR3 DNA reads TGCAGCGTTGAAGTGTACAGGGACATTCAGTACTTC.

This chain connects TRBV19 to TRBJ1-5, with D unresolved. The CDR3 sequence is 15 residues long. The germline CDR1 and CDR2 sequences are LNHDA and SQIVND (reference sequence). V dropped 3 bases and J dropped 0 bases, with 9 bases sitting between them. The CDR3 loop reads CASSIRNLSNQPQHF. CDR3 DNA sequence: TGTGCCAGTAGTATTCGGAACCTTAGCAATCAGCCCCAGCATTTT.

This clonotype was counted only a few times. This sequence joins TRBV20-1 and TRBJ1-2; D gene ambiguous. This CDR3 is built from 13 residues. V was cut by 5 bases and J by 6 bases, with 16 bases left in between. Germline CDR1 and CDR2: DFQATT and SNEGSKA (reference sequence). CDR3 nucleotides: TGCAGTGCTCGCCAGGACCCAACGGATGGCTACACCTTC. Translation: CSARQDPTDGYTF.

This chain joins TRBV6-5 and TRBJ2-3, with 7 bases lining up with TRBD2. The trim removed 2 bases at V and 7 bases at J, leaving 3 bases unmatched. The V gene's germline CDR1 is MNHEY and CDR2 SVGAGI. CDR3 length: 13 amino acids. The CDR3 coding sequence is TGTGCCAGCAGTTACCGGGGGGACTATACGCAGTATTTT. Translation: CASSYRGDYTQYF.

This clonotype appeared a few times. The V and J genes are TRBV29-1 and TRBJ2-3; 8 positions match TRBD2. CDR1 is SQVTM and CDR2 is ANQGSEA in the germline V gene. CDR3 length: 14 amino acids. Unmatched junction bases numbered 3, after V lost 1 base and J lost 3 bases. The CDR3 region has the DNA TGCAGCGTTGAAGGCCCTAGCGGGACAGATACGCAGTATTTT. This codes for CSVEGPSGTDTQYF.

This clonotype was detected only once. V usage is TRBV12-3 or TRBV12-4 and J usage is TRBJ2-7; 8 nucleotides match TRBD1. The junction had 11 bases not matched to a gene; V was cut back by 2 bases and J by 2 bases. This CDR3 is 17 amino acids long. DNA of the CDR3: TGTGCCAGCAGTTTAAATTCCGGGACAGGAGCCCCCTACGAGCAGTACTTC. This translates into CASSLNSGTGAPYEQYF.

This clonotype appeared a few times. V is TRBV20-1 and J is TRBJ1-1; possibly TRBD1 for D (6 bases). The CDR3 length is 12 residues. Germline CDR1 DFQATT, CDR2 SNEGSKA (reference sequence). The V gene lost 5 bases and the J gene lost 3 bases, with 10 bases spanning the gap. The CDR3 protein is CSAPRGDTEAFF. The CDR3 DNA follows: TGCAGTGCTCCAAGGGGGGACACTGAAGCTTTCTTT.

CDR3 sequence (DNA): TGCAGCGTTGAGGGGAGGGGAAACATTCAGTACTTC. Its protein product is CSVEGRGNIQYF. This sequence joins TRBV29-1 and TRBJ2-4; 7 bases are a match to TRBD2. The CDR3 runs 12 residues. V dropped 3 bases and J dropped 6; count of bases not matched to a gene: 2. The germline V gene has CDR1 SQVTM and CDR2 ANQGSEA. The full variable domain, with the rest looked up from reference TRBV29-1 and TRBJ2-4, is SAVISQKPSRDICQRGTSLTIQCQVDSQVTMMFWYRQQPGQSLTLIATANQGSEATYESGFVIDKFPISRPNLTFSTLTVSNMSPEDSSIYLCSVEGRGNIQYFGAGTRLSVL.

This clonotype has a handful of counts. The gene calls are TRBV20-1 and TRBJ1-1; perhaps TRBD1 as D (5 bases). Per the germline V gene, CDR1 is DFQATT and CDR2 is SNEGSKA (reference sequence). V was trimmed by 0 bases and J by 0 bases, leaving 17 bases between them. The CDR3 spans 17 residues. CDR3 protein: CSARDPQGPFMNTEAFF. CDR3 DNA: TGCAGTGCTAGAGATCCTCAGGGACCTTTCATGAACACTGAAGCTTTCTTT.

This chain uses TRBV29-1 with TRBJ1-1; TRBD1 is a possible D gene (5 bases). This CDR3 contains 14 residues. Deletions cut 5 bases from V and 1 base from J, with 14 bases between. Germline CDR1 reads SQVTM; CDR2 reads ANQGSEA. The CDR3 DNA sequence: TGCAGCGTTTATAACCCGGGGGGGAACACTGAAGCTTTCTTT. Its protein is CSVYNPGGNTEAFF.

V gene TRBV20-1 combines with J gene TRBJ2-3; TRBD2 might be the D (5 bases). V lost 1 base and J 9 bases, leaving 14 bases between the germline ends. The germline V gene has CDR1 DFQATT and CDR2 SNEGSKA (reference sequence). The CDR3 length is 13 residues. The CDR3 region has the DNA TGCAGTGCTAGAGTCCCCGGGCGGGCCACGCAGTATTTT. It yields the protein CSARVPGRATQYF.

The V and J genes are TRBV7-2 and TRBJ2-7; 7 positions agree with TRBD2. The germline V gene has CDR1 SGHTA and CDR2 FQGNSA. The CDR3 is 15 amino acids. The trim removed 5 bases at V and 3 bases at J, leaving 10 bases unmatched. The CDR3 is CASSGGSGKVYEQYF. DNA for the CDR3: TGTGCCAGCAGCGGGGGGAGCGGGAAAGTCTACGAGCAGTACTTC.